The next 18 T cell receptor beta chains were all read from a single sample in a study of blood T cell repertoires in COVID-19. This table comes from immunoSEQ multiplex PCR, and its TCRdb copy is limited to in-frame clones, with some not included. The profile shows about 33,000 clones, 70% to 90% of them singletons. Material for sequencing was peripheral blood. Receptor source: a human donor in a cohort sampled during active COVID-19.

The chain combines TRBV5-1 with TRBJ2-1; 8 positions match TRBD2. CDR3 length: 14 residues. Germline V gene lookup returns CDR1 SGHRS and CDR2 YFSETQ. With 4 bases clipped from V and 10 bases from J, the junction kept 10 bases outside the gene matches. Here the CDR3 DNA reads TGCGCCAGCAGCCCGGTGGCGGGGGGATCCGAGCAGTTCTTC. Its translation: CASSPVAGGSEQFF. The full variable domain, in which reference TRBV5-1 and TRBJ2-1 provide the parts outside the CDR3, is KAGVTQTPRYLIKTRGQQVTLSCSPISGHRSVSWYQQTPGQGLQFLFEYFSETQRNKGNFPGRFSGRQFSNSRSEMNVSTLELGDSALYLCASSPVAGGSEQFFGPGTRLTVL.

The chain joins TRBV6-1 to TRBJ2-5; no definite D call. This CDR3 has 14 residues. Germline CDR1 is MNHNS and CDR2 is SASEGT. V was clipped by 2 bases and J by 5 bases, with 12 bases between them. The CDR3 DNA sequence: TGTGCCAGCAGTGAAAACCCGGGTCAGGAGACCCAGTACTTC. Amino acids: CASSENPGQETQYF.

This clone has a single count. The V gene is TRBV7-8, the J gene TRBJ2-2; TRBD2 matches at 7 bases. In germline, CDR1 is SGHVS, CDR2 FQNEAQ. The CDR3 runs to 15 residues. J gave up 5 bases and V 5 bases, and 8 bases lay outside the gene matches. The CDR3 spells CASSTLGRETGELFF. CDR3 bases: TGTGCCAGCAGCACACTCGGGCGGGAGACCGGGGAGCTGTTTTTT.

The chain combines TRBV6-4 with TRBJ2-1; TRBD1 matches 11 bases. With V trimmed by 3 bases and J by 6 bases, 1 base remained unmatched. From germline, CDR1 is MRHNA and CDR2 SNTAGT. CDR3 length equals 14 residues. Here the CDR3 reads CASSEGTGGNEQFF. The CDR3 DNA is TGTGCCAGCAGTGAGGGGACAGGGGGCAATGAGCAGTTCTTC.

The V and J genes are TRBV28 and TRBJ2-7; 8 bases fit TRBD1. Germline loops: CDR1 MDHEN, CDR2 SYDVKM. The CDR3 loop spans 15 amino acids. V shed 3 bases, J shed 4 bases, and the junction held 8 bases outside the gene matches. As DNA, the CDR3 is TGTGCCAGCAGTTTGTCCGGGACAGGCCCATACGAGCAGTACTTC. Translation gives CASSLSGTGPYEQYF. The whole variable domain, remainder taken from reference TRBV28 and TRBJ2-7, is DVKVTQSSRYLVKRTGEKVFLECVQDMDHENMFWYRQDPGLGLRLIYFSYDVKMKEKGDIPEGYSVSREKKERFSLILESASTNQTSMYLCASSLSGTGPYEQYFGPGTRLTVT.

CDR3 in amino acids: CASSQVTGIAKNIQYF. The CDR3, as DNA: TGCGCCAGCAGCCAAGTGACAGGGATAGCCAAAAACATTCAGTACTTC. The chain combines TRBV4-1 with TRBJ2-4; TRBD1 aligns across 7 bases. This CDR3 region has 16 residues. V lost 1 base and J lost 0; bases outside the gene matches: 3. Germline V gene lookup returns CDR1 MGHRA and CDR2 YSYEKL.

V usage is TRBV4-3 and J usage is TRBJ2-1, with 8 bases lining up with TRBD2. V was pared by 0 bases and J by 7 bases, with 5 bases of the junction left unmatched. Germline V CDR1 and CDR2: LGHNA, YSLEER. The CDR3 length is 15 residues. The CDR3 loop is CASSQEPRGGNEQFF. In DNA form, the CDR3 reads TGCGCCAGCAGCCAAGAACCTCGGGGGGGGAATGAGCAGTTCTTC.

The CDR3 reads CASSSGTGDNSPLHF. CDR3 DNA sequence: TGTGCCAGCAGCTCCGGGACAGGGGATAATTCACCCCTCCACTTT. This chain connects TRBV5-6 to TRBJ1-6; 10 bases agree with TRBD1. After removal of 3 bases from V and 5 bases from J, the junction contained 2 bases not matched to a gene. This CDR3 has 15 residues. From germline, CDR1 is SGHDT and CDR2 YYEEEE.

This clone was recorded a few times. CDR3 loop: CASSSQGPNNQPQHF. In DNA form, the CDR3 reads TGTGCCAGCAGTTCACAGGGCCCCAACAATCAGCCCCAGCATTTT. The chain is built from TRBV2 and TRBJ1-5; a possible D gene is TRBD1 (6 bases). CDR1 and CDR2 from the germline V gene are SNHLY and FYNNEI. This CDR3 comprises 15 residues. V was cut by 5 bases and J by 3 bases, with 14 bases left in between.

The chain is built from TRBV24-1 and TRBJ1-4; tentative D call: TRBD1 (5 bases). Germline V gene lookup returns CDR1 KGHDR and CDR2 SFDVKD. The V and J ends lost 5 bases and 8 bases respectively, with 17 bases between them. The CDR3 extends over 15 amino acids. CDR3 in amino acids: CATSAQGDYLEKLFF. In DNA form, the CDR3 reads TGTGCCACCAGTGCGCAAGGGGATTATTTAGAAAAACTGTTTTTT.

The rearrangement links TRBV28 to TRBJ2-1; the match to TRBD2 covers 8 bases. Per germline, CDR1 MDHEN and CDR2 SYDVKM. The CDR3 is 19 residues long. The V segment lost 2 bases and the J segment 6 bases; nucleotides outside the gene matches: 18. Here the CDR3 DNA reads TGTGCCAGCAGTTTAGACCTTAGCGGGGAGGGTACCACCAGCAATGAGCAGTTCTTC. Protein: CASSLDLSGEGTTSNEQFF.

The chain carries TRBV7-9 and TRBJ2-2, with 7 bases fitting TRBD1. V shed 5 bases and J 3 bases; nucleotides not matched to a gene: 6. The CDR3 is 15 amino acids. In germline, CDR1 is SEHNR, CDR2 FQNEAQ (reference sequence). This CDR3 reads CASSDDRVYTGELFF. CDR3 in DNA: TGTGCCAGCAGCGACGACAGGGTCTACACCGGGGAGCTGTTTTTT. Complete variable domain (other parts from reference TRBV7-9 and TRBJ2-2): DTGVSQNPRHKITKRGQNVTFRCDPISEHNRLYWYRQTLGQGPEFLTYFQNEAQLEKSRLLSDRFSAERPKGSFSTLEIQRTEQGDSAMYLCASSDDRVYTGELFFGEGSRLTVL.

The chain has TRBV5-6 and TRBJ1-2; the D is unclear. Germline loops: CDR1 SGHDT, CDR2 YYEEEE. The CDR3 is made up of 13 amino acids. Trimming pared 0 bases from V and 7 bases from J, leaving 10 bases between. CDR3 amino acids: CASSLGGSGGYTF. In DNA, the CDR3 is TGTGCCAGCAGCTTGGGTGGAAGCGGTGGCTACACCTTC.

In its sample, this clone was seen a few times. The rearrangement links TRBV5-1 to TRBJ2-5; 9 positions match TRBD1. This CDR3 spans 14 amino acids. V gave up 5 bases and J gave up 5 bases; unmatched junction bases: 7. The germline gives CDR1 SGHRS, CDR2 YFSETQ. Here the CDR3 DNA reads TGCGCCAGCAGTTACGGACAGGGGAGGGAGACCCAGTACTTC. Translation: CASSYGQGRETQYF.

The CDR3 loop reads CASSNPTGFEQYF. CDR3 sequence (DNA): TGTGCCAGTAGTAACCCAACAGGGTTCGAGCAGTACTTC. The chain joins TRBV19 to TRBJ2-7; TRBD1 might be the D (6 bases). Between the trimmed V and J ends, which lost 4 bases and 6 bases, there was a span of 13 bases. Per the germline V gene, CDR1 is LNHDA and CDR2 is SQIVND (reference sequence). CDR3 size: 13 residues.

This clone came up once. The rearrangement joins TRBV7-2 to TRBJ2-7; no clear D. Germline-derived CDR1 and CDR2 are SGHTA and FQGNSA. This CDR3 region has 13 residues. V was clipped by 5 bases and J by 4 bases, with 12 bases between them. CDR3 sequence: CASSRQAIYEQYF. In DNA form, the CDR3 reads TGTGCCAGCAGCCGGCAGGCCATATACGAGCAGTACTTC.

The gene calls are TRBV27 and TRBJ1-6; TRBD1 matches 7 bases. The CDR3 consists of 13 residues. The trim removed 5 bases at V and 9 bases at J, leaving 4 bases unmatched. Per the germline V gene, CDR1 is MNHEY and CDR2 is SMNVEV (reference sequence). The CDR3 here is CASSGTDGSPLHF. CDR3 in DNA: TGTGCCAGCAGTGGGACAGATGGTTCACCCCTCCACTTT.

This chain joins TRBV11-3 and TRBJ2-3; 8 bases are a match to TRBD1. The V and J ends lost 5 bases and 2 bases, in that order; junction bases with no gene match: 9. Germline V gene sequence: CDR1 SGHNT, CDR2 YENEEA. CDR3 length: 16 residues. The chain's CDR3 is CASSPRTGPDTDTQYF. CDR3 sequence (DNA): TGTGCCAGCAGCCCCAGGACAGGGCCCGACACAGATACGCAGTATTTT.